The 8 T cell receptor beta chains below were found in one sample sequenced in a study of Ad26.COV2.S vaccination and SARS-CoV-2 variants. Sequencing was performed with immunoSEQ multiplex PCR; in TCRdb, only in-frame clones are kept and a portion is missing. In the table there are 510,000 or so clones, about 83% of which are singletons. Indicated treatment: around 19 received Ad26.COV2.S at low or high dose, single or two shots; several received placebo; per-sample allocation not given. The investigators took samples on day 63 after the first vaccine or placebo injection. This material consisted of peripheral blood, taken in a trial of Ad26.COV2.S vaccine versus placebo. Every receptor here comes from a person aged 18-60 years who received the Ad26.COV2.S COVID-19 vaccine or a placebo.

The CDR3 protein is CASSENPTSGYF. The DNA of the CDR3 is TGTGCCAGCAGTGAAAACCCGACTAGCGGGTACTTC. The rearrangement links TRBV2 to TRBJ2-7; 9 bases are shared with TRBD2. Losses at the gene ends were 2 bases for V and 12 bases for J; bases not matched to a gene: 5. The germline V gene encodes CDR1 SNHLY and CDR2 FYNNEI. The CDR3 is 12 residues long. The entire variable domain, with the rest obtained from reference TRBV2 and TRBJ2-7, is as follows: EPEVTQTPSHQVTQMGQEVILRCVPISNHLYFYWYRQILGQKVEFLVSFYNNEISEKSEIFDDQFSVERPDGSNFTLKIRSTKLEDSAMYFCASSENPTSGYFGPGTRLTVT.

The chain links TRBV21-1 to TRBJ1-3. TRBV21-1 is a listed pseudogene. The CDR3 length is 15 residues. As DNA, the CDR3 is TGTGCCAGCAGCAAAGCGCTTAAGTTTAGAAACACCATATATTTT. This gives the protein CASSKALKFRNTIYF.

This chain uses TRBV7-2 with TRBJ1-4; perhaps TRBD1 as D (6 bases). Trimming shortened V by 1 base and J by 8 bases, and 11 bases separated the two germline ends. In germline, CDR1 is SGHTA, CDR2 FQGNSA. There are 14 residues in the CDR3. As DNA, the CDR3 is TGTGCCAGCAGCTTAGTTCGGGGGGCAGAAAAACTGTTTTTT. As protein: CASSLVRGAEKLFF.

The chain is built from TRBV7-9 and TRBJ2-1; no clear D gene. The V gene's germline CDR1 is SEHNR and CDR2 FQNEAQ (reference sequence). CDR3 length: 14 residues. V was cut by 8 bases and J by 1 base, with 12 bases left in between. The CDR3 DNA is TGTGCCAGCGGGCCCGACCCTTCCTACAATGAGCAGTTCTTC. Translated, it gives CASGPDPSYNEQFF.

This clone was counted only a few times. The chain couples TRBV19 to TRBJ1-4, with a tentative D call TRBD1 (6 bases). This CDR3 is built from 15 residues. V was shortened by 2 bases and J by 4 bases, with 11 bases between the two germline ends. Germline assignment: CDR1 LNHDA and CDR2 SQIVND (reference sequence). The CDR3 region is CASSILWTDNEKLFF. CDR3 nucleotide sequence: TGTGCCAGTAGTATACTGTGGACAGATAATGAAAAACTGTTTTTT.

This clone was seen once. This chain connects TRBV5-6 to TRBJ2-4, with D perhaps TRBD1 (6 bases). Trimming shortened V by 4 bases and J by 8 bases, and 13 bases separated the two germline ends. Germline V gives CDR1 SGHDT, CDR2 YYEEEE. This CDR3 has 13 amino acids. In nucleotides, the CDR3 is TGTGCCAGCAGCCCGACAGGACGGGACATTCAGTACTTC. Amino acids: CASSPTGRDIQYF.

This clone was picked up one time. This sequence joins TRBV20-1 and TRBJ2-7; the D gene is possibly TRBD1 (5 bases). Germline lookup yields CDR1 DFQATT and CDR2 SNEGSKA (reference sequence). V was cut by 3 bases and J by 3 bases, with 9 bases left in between. CDR3 size: 12 residues. The CDR3 here is CSASQGLYEQYF. Written as DNA, the CDR3 is TGCAGTGCTAGTCAGGGTCTCTACGAGCAGTACTTC.

This chain joins TRBV19 and TRBJ1-2; TRBD1 might be the D (6 bases). The CDR3 has 14 residues. Trimming pared 7 bases from V and 4 bases from J, leaving 16 bases between. The germline CDR1 and CDR2 sequences are LNHDA and SQIVND (reference sequence). Written as DNA, the CDR3 is TGTGCCAGTACTGACAGGCCGGTTGTCTATGGCTACACCTTC. Residues: CASTDRPVVYGYTF.